This T cell receptor beta chain was retrieved from a study of OX40 agonist ivuxolimab in advanced cancers. Study overall: Antecedent anti-PD-1, anti-PD-L1 or anti-CTLA-4 therapy was permissible, with 35% to 40% having received some. Of the patients, three showed partial responses, one with hepatocellular carcinoma and two with cutaneous melanoma.

Data came from immunoSEQ multiplex PCR; TCRdb stores just in-frame clones and leaves some out. The sample lists some 57,000 clones, over 80% occurring once. On this clone itself: Its antigen is as yet unknown.

Overall study findings and caveats: Low normalized T-cell clonal expansion was also seen in some nonresponders.

CDR1 is LNHDA, CDR2 SQIVND, per germline (reference sequence). With 6 bases clipped from V and 3 bases from J, the junction kept 5 bases outside the gene matches. There are 14 residues in the CDR3. V and J are TRBV19 and TRBJ1-5; 7 bases agree with TRBD1. Sequencing used CD4+ or CD8+ T cells sorted from blood, obtained in a trial of the OX40 agonist ivuxolimab. The TCR comes from an adult with an advanced solid tumor such as melanoma, head and neck, liver or kidney cancer. CDR3 amino acids: CASRLTGYNQPQHF. The CDR3 DNA sequence: TGTGCCAGTAGATTGACAGGGTACAATCAGCCCCAGCATTTT.